This T cell receptor (beta chain) was observed in a study of blood T cell repertoires in COVID-19. This CDR3 contains 11 residues. V dropped 8 bases and J dropped 3 bases, with 8 bases sitting between them. Per the germline V gene, CDR1 is MNHEY and CDR2 is SVGAGI. To note about this clone: The same CDR3 is also encoded by other DNA sequences in this sample.

Some clones are missing from TCRdb's copy, which holds only in-frame ones; the method was immunoSEQ multiplex PCR. The top ten clones hold around 5% of a sample with 150,000 to 200,000 clones, roughly 89% of them seen once. This TCR was sampled from a human donor in a cohort sampled during active COVID-19. The sequenced material came from peripheral blood. The chain recombines TRBV6-5 with TRBJ2-7; unclear D gene. For the CDR3, the DNA is TGTGCCAGCCGCAGTAACTACGAGCAGTACTTC. This gives the protein CASRSNYEQYF.